This T cell receptor beta chain comes out of a study of cytomegalovirus exposure and HLA in healthy donors. Study-wide findings and caveats: Investigators reported 150 to 200 TCR beta chains as tied to cytomegalovirus. The authors confirmed in vitro that three CMV-associated chains were specific for CMV antigens. An observed cluster of highly shared sequence variants was recorded as a likely sequencing artifact. By a later analysis, the bulk of CMV-associated TCR beta chains appeared HLA-restricted.

As concerns this clone: What it recognizes is unknown.

Primers: 60 Vbeta forward and 13 Jbeta reverse. Clones were sequenced by immunoSEQ multiplex PCR, and TCRdb holds only the in-frame ones, with some missing. The sample records some 190,000 clones, about 80% being singletons. After removal of 0 bases from V and 5 bases from J, the junction contained 0 bases not matched to a gene. This CDR3 comprises 14 residues. Germline assignment: CDR1 SGHRS and CDR2 YFSETQ. The receptor was isolated from a woman in her thirties or forties in good health and CMV-seronegative. Sequencing used PBMCs. The chain recombines TRBV5-1 with TRBJ1-4; 8 bases align to TRBD1. CDR3 sequence reads: CASSLGTGNEKLFF. For the CDR3, the DNA is TGCGCCAGCAGCTTGGGGACAGGGAATGAAAAACTGTTTTTT.